The source of this T cell receptor (beta chain) is a study of T-cell memory formation after mild COVID-19. Study-level findings and limits: Some responding clones appeared in pre-infection memory, suggesting cross-reactive memory joined. Researchers report contracting CD4+ clones mostly in CM and EM, with CD8+ clones in EMRA. Among clones peaking at day 37 in the second wave, SARS-CoV-2 specificity remained unconfirmed.

V lost 2 bases, J lost 4 bases, and 9 bases lay in between. Looked up from germline, CDR1 is GTSNPN and CDR2 is SVGIG (reference sequence). The CDR3 spans 13 residues. Worth noting for this clonotype: What it recognizes is unknown.

After 5'RACE with constant-segment primers, TCR alpha and TCR beta cDNA libraries carrying sample barcodes and UMIs were obtained. TCRdb redid the calling of the 5' RACE reads with MiXCR, one entry per CDR3 protein. The sample has approximately 560,000 distinct CDR3 sequences, roughly a sixth seen once; the top ten hold just over 8%. Material: PBMCs or a T cell subset sorted from them (not recorded which). This rearrangement joins TRBV30 to TRBJ1-5; D possibly corresponds to TRBD1 (6 bases). This sequence was found in an adult woman who had mild COVID-19 (a few samples of this study predate the infection). Cell type and time point are not known. Here the CDR3 DNA reads TGTGCCTGGAGTCTACAGGGTAATCAGCCCCAGCATTTT. This gives the protein CAWSLQGNQPQHF.